The 10 T cell receptor beta chains below were found in one sample sequenced in a study of regulatory T cells in long-lasting Graves disease. Relying on iRepertoire HTBI primers and Arm-PCR of CDR3 regions, the team built TCR beta libraries. TCRdb reanalysed the multiplex PCR reads using MiXCR and keeps one entry per CDR3 protein. Of around 360,000 distinct CDR3 sequences listed, 15% to 20% are singletons. Time point: newly diagnosed GD, antithyroid drugs for less than 3 months. From RNA extracted from PBMCs, the TCR library was made. This sample was also put to use in a study of T cells in Graves' hyperthyroidism and ophthalmopathy.

Material: peripheral blood mononuclear cells (PBMCs), obtained at new diagnosis, from a patient treated with antithyroid drugs. The receptor source for this set is a young woman with Graves disease.

This clonotype was observed a handful of times. The chain couples TRBV28 to TRBJ1-3; D uncertain. This CDR3 comprises 11 residues. CDR1 and CDR2 (germline): MDHEN, SYDVKM. The CDR3 DNA is TGTGGGGCCTACTCTGGAAACACCATATATTTT. This translates into CGAYSGNTIYF.

The sample holds many counts of this clonotype. The chain combines TRBV29-1 with TRBJ2-7, with 10 nucleotides matching TRBD2. The V segment lost 5 bases and the J segment 1 base; nucleotides outside the gene matches: 5. There are 14 residues in the CDR3. Per germline, CDR1 SQVTM and CDR2 ANQGSEA. The CDR3 nucleotides are TGCAGCGTTCGGACTAGCGGCCAGTCCTACGAGCAGTACTTC. Translating it yields CSVRTSGQSYEQYF.

This clonotype was seen only a few times. The CDR3 here is CASERNTEAFF. The CDR3 DNA reads TGTGCCAGCGAGAGAAACACTGAAGCTTTCTTT. V and J are TRBV6-1 and TRBJ1-1; D gene uncertain. The ends were cut back, 8 bases at V and 2 bases at J, with 6 bases in the middle. Germline CDR1 and CDR2: MNHNS and SASEGT. The CDR3 spans 11 residues.

Only a few counts were recorded for this clonotype. The chain carries TRBV24-1 and TRBJ2-7; D is perhaps TRBD2 (6 bases). V was cut by 4 bases and J by 2 bases, with 8 bases left in between. The CDR3 extends over 13 amino acids. CDR1 and CDR2 (germline): KGHDR, SFDVKD. This CDR3 reads CATSETGAYEQYF. CDR3 bases: TGTGCCACCAGTGAAACGGGAGCCTACGAGCAGTACTTC.

On this clonotype: A much larger clonotype is one base distant, so this may be a read error. DNA for the CDR3: TGTGCCAGCAGTTTATGGCAACTAGCGGGCCAAGAGACCCAGTACTTC. This codes for CASSLWQLAGQETQYF. The J gene is TRBJ2-5, the V gene TRBV28; TRBD2 matches 9 bases. The CDR3 is 16 residues long. The germline V gene has CDR1 MDHEN and CDR2 SYDVKM. Trimming took 0 bases from V and 1 from J; bases not matched to a gene: 3.

Details on this clonotype: Sequence at one end of the junction differs from germline and may be a read error. This sequence joins TRBV14 and TRBJ2-4; TRBD1 matches 12 bases. Germline assignment: CDR1 SGHDN and CDR2 FVKESK. This CDR3 spans 14 amino acids. The CDR3 DNA sequence: TGTGTCAGCAGCCAGAGGGGACAGGGGGCCCTCATGTACTTC. Translating it yields CVSSQRGQGALMYF.

This clonotype was counted many times. The V call is TRBV7-9, the J call TRBJ2-5, with 9 bases matching TRBD2. This CDR3 is 15 amino acids long. Germline trimming cut 3 bases from V and 4 bases from J; bases unmatched to any gene: 6. CDR1 and CDR2 (germline): SEHNR, FQNEAQ (reference sequence). The CDR3 nucleotides are TGTGCCAGCAGCTTTTGGACTAGCGAGCGAGAGACCCAGTACTTC. Its protein is CASSFWTSERETQYF. The whole variable domain, remainder taken from reference TRBV7-9 and TRBJ2-5, is DTGVSQNPRHKITKRGQNVTFRCDPISEHNRLYWYRQTLGQGPEFLTYFQNEAQLEKSRLLSDRFSAERPKGSFSTLEIQRTEQGDSAMYLCASSFWTSERETQYFGPGTRLLVL.

The chain is built from TRBV25-1 and TRBJ2-1, with a possible D match to TRBD1 (6 bases). The length of the CDR3 is 15 residues. Germline V gives CDR1 MGHDK, CDR2 SYGVNS. V was pared by 4 bases and J by 2 bases, with 12 bases between. The CDR3, as DNA: TGTGCCAGCAGTGGAACAGGGCGGACCTACAATGAGCAGTTCTTC. Translated: CASSGTGRTYNEQFF.

This clonotype was seen a few times. The gene calls are TRBV9 and TRBJ1-6; D remains unclear. The germline V and J ends were trimmed by 0 bases and 8 bases, with 12 bases remaining between them. CDR1 and CDR2 from the germline V gene are SGDLS and YYNGEE. The CDR3 extends over 15 amino acids. CDR3 sequence (DNA): TGTGCCAGCAGCGTAGGTGGGAGTTGGGATTCACCCCTCCACTTT. Translation: CASSVGGSWDSPLHF.

J is TRBJ1-4 and V is TRBV5-4; D ambiguous. V shed 0 bases and J shed 4 bases, with 7 bases lying between them. Germline lookup yields CDR1 SGHNT and CDR2 YYREEE (reference sequence). The CDR3 is 14 residues long. The CDR3 nucleotides are TGTGCCAGCAGCTTGGAACGGAGTAATGAAAAACTGTTTTTT. The encoded protein is CASSLERSNEKLFF.